These T cell receptor beta chains were read from a single sample in a study of T cell repertoires in cytomegalovirus infection. MiXCR was run by TCRdb on the reads, yielding one entry per CDR3 protein. The sample has nearly 450,000 distinct CDR3 sequences, around 32% seen once; the top ten hold roughly 13%. Sequencing input: PBMCs. The receptors originated from a human donor in good health (CMV status not recorded). Some clones in this sample may be carry-over from other donors' samples. CDR3s include the opening cysteine and the closing phenylalanine or tryptophan. A D gene is named only where the DNA matches it firmly. A clone size is listed for some rows: how often the clone was seen (once, few, many), or a class if it is expanded.

j_call d_call v_call clone_size cdr3_aa cdr3_nt
TRBJ1-2 . TRBV29-1 . CSFVLGRELGYTF TGCAGCTTTGTCCTCGGCAGGGAGTTGGGCTACACCTTC
TRBJ1-3 . TRBV5-4 once CASSSTQGFGNAIYF TGTGCCAGCAGCTCCACACAGGGTTTTGGAAACGCCATATATTTT
TRBJ1-5 . TRBV6-2/TRBV6-3 . CASSYLDLNQPQHF TGTGCCAGCAGTTACCTGGACCTAAATCAGCCCCAGCATTTT
TRBJ1-1 . TRBV20-1 . CSARGRDMNTEAFF TGCAGTGCTAGAGGAAGGGATATGAACACTGAAGCTTTCTTT
TRBJ2-1 . TRBV6-1 many CAIQGGDDYNEQFF TGTGCCATTCAAGGGGGGGACGACTACAATGAGCAGTTCTTC
TRBJ2-1 . TRBV14 . CASSQAAQSSYNEQFF TGTGCCAGCAGCCAAGCCGCCCAGAGCTCCTACAATGAGCAGTTCTTC
TRBJ2-7 . TRBV7-2 . CANSLGTDEQYF TGTGCCAACAGCTTGGGGACTGACGAGCAGTACTTC
TRBJ2-3 TRBD1 TRBV25-1 . CASSDTTGWNTDTQYF TGTGCCAGCAGTGATACGACAGGGTGGAACACAGATACGCAGTATTTT
TRBJ1-1 . TRBV5-6 . CASSLTPLEAFF TGTGCCAGCAGCTTGACCCCTCTCGAAGCTTTCTTT
TRBJ2-7 TRBD2 TRBV7-9 . CASSLAGGTNYEQYF TGTGCCAGCAGCTTAGCTGGGGGGACTAACTACGAGCAGTACTTC
TRBJ2-3 . TRBV11-2 . CASSLGGRRTDTQYF TGTGCCAGCAGCTTAGGGGGGCGGCGCACAGATACGCAGTATTTT